The next 25 T cell receptor beta chains were all read from a single sample in a study of shared clonotypes between healthy human individuals. Libraries were prepared by immunoSEQ multiplex PCR; TCRdb keeps only in-frame clonotypes and omits some of them. The sample lists just over 2,000,000 clones, roughly 94% occurring once. The sample consisted of naive CD4+ T cells sorted from blood. Subset described: CD45RA+ positively selected. The receptors shown here come from a man between 18 and 29 years old in good health.

The V and J genes are TRBV6-5 and TRBJ1-6; no firm D call. The CDR3 runs to 13 residues. Trimming shortened V by 5 bases and J by 7 bases, and 9 bases separated the two germline ends. The germline V gene has CDR1 MNHEY and CDR2 SVGAGI. The CDR3 loop is CASSRTRNSPLHF. DNA for the CDR3: TGTGCCAGCAGTCGGACGAGGAATTCACCCCTCCACTTT.

The CDR3 nucleotides read TGTGCCAGCAGTCCGAGGGATGGTGGTGGTGAAAAACTGTTTTTT. Translation gives CASSPRDGGGEKLFF. The chain uses TRBV6-5 and TRBJ1-4; D ambiguous. V was pared by 5 bases and J by 7 bases, with 17 bases between. The CDR3 is made up of 15 amino acids. Germline V lookup: CDR1 MNHEY, CDR2 SVGAGI.

This rearrangement joins TRBV30 to TRBJ2-7; D might be TRBD2 (7 bases). The V end was cut by 1 base, the J end by 0 bases, with 19 bases between. CDR1 is GTSNPN, CDR2 SVGIG, per germline (reference sequence). The CDR3 totals 17 residues. In DNA form, the CDR3 reads TGTGCCTGGAGTGGGTTGGGGGGGCTAATCAGCTCCTACGAGCAGTACTTC. Translated, it gives CAWSGLGGLISSYEQYF.

The chain combines TRBV2 with TRBJ1-5; unclear D gene. Germline CDR1 is SNHLY and CDR2 is FYNNEI. The CDR3 runs to 15 residues. V was shortened by 5 bases and J by 0 bases, with 11 bases between the two germline ends. Written as DNA, the CDR3 is TGTGCCAGCAGTCAATTGACCGTTAGCAATCAGCCCCAGCATTTT. Encoded protein: CASSQLTVSNQPQHF.

This chain connects TRBV28 to TRBJ2-7, with TRBD1 identical over 7 bases. Germline trimming cut 3 bases from V and 6 bases from J; bases unmatched to any gene: 11. This CDR3 contains 15 residues. Germline V lookup: CDR1 MDHEN, CDR2 SYDVKM. CDR3 amino acids: CASSFGDRVPGEQYF. The CDR3 DNA is TGTGCCAGCAGTTTCGGAGACAGGGTTCCAGGCGAGCAGTACTTC.

Remarks on this clone: This same CDR3 is encoded by further DNA sequences in the sample. CDR3 DNA sequence: TGTGCCAGTAGTATCACCGGGCAAGAGACCCAGTACTTC. The encoded protein is CASSITGQETQYF. The chain recombines TRBV19 with TRBJ2-5; D is ambiguous. The CDR3 has 13 residues. V shed 3 bases and J shed 2 bases, with 7 bases lying between them. The V gene's germline CDR1 is LNHDA and CDR2 SQIVND (reference sequence).

The chain joins TRBV7-9 to TRBJ1-4, with D possibly TRBD1 on 6 matching bases. V was trimmed by 4 bases and J by 4 bases, leaving 10 bases between them. CDR1 SEHNR and CDR2 FQNEAQ come from the germline V gene (reference sequence). CDR3 length: 14 residues. CDR3 sequence reads: CASSSTGLNEKLFF. The CDR3 DNA sequence: TGTGCCAGCAGCTCGACAGGTCTTAATGAAAAACTGTTTTTT. Combining the CDR3 with reference TRBV7-9 and TRBJ1-4 gives the whole variable domain DTGVSQNPRHKITKRGQNVTFRCDPISEHNRLYWYRQTLGQGPEFLTYFQNEAQLEKSRLLSDRFSAERPKGSFSTLEIQRTEQGDSAMYLCASSSTGLNEKLFFGSGTQLSVL.

This clone came up once. The chain joins TRBV7-9 to TRBJ1-4, with 12 bases lining up with TRBD1. Germline V lookup: CDR1 SEHNR, CDR2 FQNEAQ (reference sequence). CDR3 size: 16 residues. V gave up 1 base and J gave up 7 bases; unmatched junction bases: 4. CDR3 protein: CASSLEGQGAPEKLFF. CDR3 in DNA: TGTGCCAGCAGCTTAGAGGGACAGGGGGCGCCTGAAAAACTGTTTTTT.

The gene calls are TRBV2 and TRBJ1-4; no clear D gene. The CDR3 has 14 residues. V gave up 4 bases and J gave up 6 bases, with 12 bases separating them. Per germline, CDR1 SNHLY and CDR2 FYNNEI. This CDR3 reads CASSVEGAHEKLFF. The CDR3 DNA reads TGTGCCAGCAGTGTTGAGGGTGCTCATGAAAAACTGTTTTTT.

The rearrangement links TRBV14 to TRBJ1-1, with a tentative D call TRBD1 (5 bases). The CDR3 consists of 13 residues. Trimming took off 3 bases at V and 10 bases at J, with 15 bases between the two ends. The germline V gene has CDR1 SGHDN and CDR2 FVKESK. The CDR3: CASSHSIPGGAFF. In DNA, the CDR3 is TGTGCCAGCAGCCATTCAATTCCCGGGGGAGCTTTCTTT.

DNA of the CDR3: TGTGCCAGCAGTCCAGGTTCGGTGACCTACGAGCAGTACTTC. Protein sequence: CASSPGSVTYEQYF. The rearrangement joins TRBV2 to TRBJ2-7; D unclear. The CDR3 has 14 amino acids. V lost 5 bases and J 2 bases, leaving 13 bases between the germline ends. Germline values: CDR1 SNHLY, CDR2 FYNNEI. The full variable domain, with the rest looked up from reference TRBV2 and TRBJ2-7, is EPEVTQTPSHQVTQMGQEVILRCVPISNHLYFYWYRQILGQKVEFLVSFYNNEISEKSEIFDDQFSVERPDGSNFTLKIRSTKLEDSAMYFCASSPGSVTYEQYFGPGTRLTVT.

About this clone itself: Given a much more abundant clone one base away, this may be a read error. No conserved phenylalanine or tryptophan ends this CDR3, so it is likely a read error. V gene TRBV7-9 combines with J gene TRBJ1-5; the D is unclear. Trimming removed 2 bases from V and 3 bases from J, with 5 bases in between. There are 13 residues in the CDR3. Germline values: CDR1 SEHNR, CDR2 FQNEAQ (reference sequence). The CDR3 loop reads CASSLMDNQPQHL. The CDR3, as DNA: TGTGCCAGCAGCTTAATGGACAATCAGCCCCAGCATCTT.

The chain combines TRBV5-4 with TRBJ1-4; weak D call: TRBD1 (6 bases). Germline-derived CDR1 and CDR2 are SGHNT and YYREEE (reference sequence). The V end was cut by 0 bases, the J end by 3 bases, with 12 bases between. CDR3 length: 16 residues. The CDR3 bases are TGTGCCAGCAGCTTGGAGGGGGGACGGGCTAATGAAAAACTGTTTTTT. Protein: CASSLEGGRANEKLFF.

This clone was detected once. The CDR3 DNA is TGTGCCAGCAGTTCCCCGGGGGGCGAGACCCAGTACTTC. Encoded protein: CASSSPGGETQYF. The rearrangement joins TRBV7-9 to TRBJ2-5, with D perhaps matching TRBD2 (7 bases). Deletions cut 6 bases from V and 5 bases from J, with 13 bases between. CDR1 SEHNR and CDR2 FQNEAQ come from the germline V gene (reference sequence). The CDR3 consists of 13 residues.

About this clone: Other DNA sequences in this sample translate to the same CDR3. The chain couples TRBV5-1 to TRBJ2-7; D is unclear. The CDR3 contains 12 residues. V was trimmed by 2 bases and J by 3 bases, leaving 6 bases between them. Germline CDR1 is SGHRS and CDR2 is YFSETQ. In DNA, the CDR3 is TGCGCCAGCAGCTTAGACCTCTACGAGCAGTACTTC. This gives the protein CASSLDLYEQYF.

The V gene is TRBV7-9, the J gene TRBJ2-2; D might be TRBD1 (6 bases). This CDR3 region has 14 residues. The germline V gene has CDR1 SEHNR and CDR2 FQNEAQ (reference sequence). V dropped 1 base and J dropped 4 bases, with 7 bases sitting between them. CDR3 loop: CASSLDRATGELFF. In nucleotides, the CDR3 is TGTGCCAGCAGCTTAGACAGGGCCACCGGGGAGCTGTTTTTT.

Note on this clone: Distinct nucleotide sequences in the sample also encode this CDR3. The chain links TRBV5-1 to TRBJ2-3, with D unresolved. This CDR3 contains 14 residues. CDR1 and CDR2 (germline): SGHRS, YFSETQ. Trimming took 1 base from V and 0 from J, leaving 6 bases between them. CDR3 sequence (DNA): TGCGCCAGCAGCTTGACCTCTAGCACAGATACGCAGTATTTT. Amino acid sequence: CASSLTSSTDTQYF.

Comments on this clone: Other DNA sequences from this sample encode an identical CDR3 as well. CDR3 in amino acids: CASSPRQGRRETQYF. The CDR3 DNA is TGTGCCAGCAGCCCGAGACAGGGACGAAGAGAGACCCAGTACTTC. The chain recombines TRBV11-2 with TRBJ2-5; 7 bases are a match to TRBD1. V lost 5 bases to trimming and J lost 4 bases; unmatched junction nucleotides: 10. Looked up from germline, CDR1 is SGHAT and CDR2 is FQNNGV. The CDR3 totals 15 residues.

This chain joins TRBV25-1 and TRBJ2-7; D not resolved. Trimming pared 1 base from V and 3 bases from J, leaving 7 bases between. Per germline, CDR1 MGHDK and CDR2 SYGVNS. This CDR3 contains 13 residues. The CDR3 DNA is TGTGCCAGCAGTGAATGGGTAGACTACGAGCAGTACTTC. Its protein is CASSEWVDYEQYF.

The table lists this clone with a count of one. The V call is TRBV4-1, the J call TRBJ2-5; D unclear. The ends were cut back, 1 base at V and 3 bases at J, with 9 bases in the middle. The CDR3 is 14 residues long. The germline CDR1 and CDR2 sequences are MGHRA and YSYEKL. The CDR3 protein is CASSQAAIKETQYF. CDR3 bases: TGCGCCAGCAGCCAAGCGGCTATCAAAGAGACCCAGTACTTC.

This clone came up once. The chain recombines TRBV28 with TRBJ2-7, with a tentative D call TRBD1 (5 bases). Germline CDR1 and CDR2: MDHEN and SYDVKM. CDR3 length equals 14 residues. Trimming took 6 bases from V and 4 from J, leaving 16 bases between them. CDR3 nucleotides: TGTGCCAGCAGCCTTCCTGGGGCAGAGTACGAGCAGTACTTC. This gives the protein CASSLPGAEYEQYF. The full variable domain, completed using reference TRBV28 and TRBJ2-7, is DVKVTQSSRYLVKRTGEKVFLECVQDMDHENMFWYRQDPGLGLRLIYFSYDVKMKEKGDIPEGYSVSREKKERFSLILESASTNQTSMYLCASSLPGAEYEQYFGPGTRLTVT.

On this clone: At the DNA level, this CDR3 is encoded by other sequences in the same sample as well. V and J are TRBV30 and TRBJ1-4; D possibly corresponds to TRBD1 (5 bases). This CDR3 region has 14 residues. Germline values: CDR1 GTSNPN, CDR2 SVGIG (reference sequence). V lost 0 bases, J lost 8 bases, and 13 bases lay in between. The CDR3 is CAWSVQGAWEKLFF. In nucleotides, the CDR3 is TGTGCCTGGAGTGTACAAGGGGCATGGGAAAAACTGTTTTTT.

The chain couples TRBV9 to TRBJ1-1; D remains unclear. This CDR3 contains 16 residues. V was shortened by 0 bases and J by 1 base, with 13 bases between the two germline ends. CDR1 SGDLS and CDR2 YYNGEE come from the germline V gene. CDR3 residues: CASSVAPWDTNTEAFF. The CDR3 nucleotides read TGTGCCAGCAGCGTAGCCCCCTGGGATACGAACACTGAAGCTTTCTTT.

The chain couples TRBV5-6 to TRBJ1-1, with a possible D match to TRBD1 (6 bases). This CDR3 is 16 amino acids long. V dropped 2 bases and J dropped 3 bases, with 17 bases sitting between them. Per germline, CDR1 SGHDT and CDR2 YYEEEE. This CDR3 reads CASSFFFQGIDTEAFF. DNA of the CDR3: TGTGCCAGCAGCTTTTTTTTCCAGGGGATTGACACTGAAGCTTTCTTT.

The chain carries TRBV9 and TRBJ1-6, with TRBD1 matching over 7 bases. The CDR3 has 16 residues. CDR1 is SGDLS, CDR2 YYNGEE, per germline. V shed 0 bases and J 7 bases; nucleotides not matched to a gene: 7. CDR3 loop: CASSVDGQVPNSPLHF. The CDR3 coding sequence is TGTGCCAGCAGCGTAGATGGACAGGTCCCAAATTCACCCCTCCACTTT.